The 27 T cell receptor beta chains below all came from one sample that was sequenced in a study of T cells in Graves' hyperthyroidism and ophthalmopathy. Amplified TCR beta CDR3 regions derived from RNA transcripts. Initially, a first-round RT-PCR of the TCR CDR3 employed the HTBI primer set. TCRdb analysed the multiplex PCR reads with MiXCR anew, one entry per CDR3 protein. The sample has approximately 560,000 distinct CDR3 sequences; around 16% are singletons. The material sequenced was blood. Source of these receptors: a woman aged 30 to 39 with Graves' hyperthyroidism.

This clonotype was detected many times. The chain joins TRBV7-6 to TRBJ2-7; 8 nucleotides align to TRBD1. Germline CDR1 is SGHVS and CDR2 is FNYEAQ. The CDR3 runs 14 residues. Losses at the gene ends were 5 bases for V and 7 bases for J; bases not matched to a gene: 10. The CDR3 region has the DNA TGTGCCAGCAGCATGAAGGACAGGGTTTGGGAGCAGTACTTC. Amino acid sequence: CASSMKDRVWEQYF.

On this clonotype itself: A read error may explain this, as a much larger clone is one base away. CDR3 protein: CASSSQGQGAFPPLHF. The CDR3 bases are TGTGCCAGCAGTTCACAAGGACAGGGGGCATTCCCACCCCTCCACTTT. The chain is built from TRBV27 and TRBJ1-6, with 11 nucleotides matching TRBD1. The V segment lost 4 bases and the J segment 11 bases; nucleotides outside the gene matches: 10. There are 16 residues in the CDR3. Per the germline V gene, CDR1 is MNHEY and CDR2 is SMNVEV (reference sequence).

Remarks on this clonotype: A much larger clone differs by one base, so this may be a read error. This chain connects TRBV2 to TRBJ2-2; D might be TRBD1 or TRBD2, each matching 6 bases. Germline V CDR1 and CDR2: SNHLY, FYNNEI. The V end was cut by 1 base, the J end by 7 bases, with 16 bases between. The CDR3 has 16 amino acids. CDR3 DNA: TGTGCCAGCAGTGAAGATCCGGGGGCGCCCAGCGGGGAGCTGTTTTTT. This gives the protein CASSEDPGAPSGELFF.

This clonotype has ten or more counts. CDR3 amino acids: CSVGVSTDTQYF. DNA for the CDR3: TGCAGCGTTGGTGTGAGCACAGATACGCAGTATTTT. The rearrangement joins TRBV29-1 to TRBJ2-3; D is ambiguous. This CDR3 spans 12 amino acids. The ends were cut back, 4 bases at V and 0 bases at J, with 5 bases in the middle. CDR1 is SQVTM and CDR2 is ANQGSEA in the germline V gene.

The genes are TRBV6-1 and TRBJ1-2, with D uncertain. Germline lookup yields CDR1 MNHNS and CDR2 SASEGT. Trimming removed 3 bases from V and 8 bases from J, with 16 bases in between. The CDR3 covers 14 residues. Here the CDR3 reads CASSETGFGGGYTF. CDR3 DNA sequence: TGTGCCAGCAGTGAGACGGGTTTTGGAGGGGGCTACACCTTC.

This clonotype occurred many times. The V gene is TRBV20-1, the J gene TRBJ2-7; the D gene could be TRBD1 or TRBD2 (5 bases each). The CDR3 is 12 amino acids. The germline gives CDR1 DFQATT, CDR2 SNEGSKA (reference sequence). V lost 4 bases and J 5 bases, leaving 12 bases between the germline ends. CDR3 protein: CSATDEGHEQYF. CDR3 bases: TGCAGTGCTACTGACGAGGGGCACGAGCAGTACTTC.

This clonotype has at least ten counts. The gene calls are TRBV5-1 and TRBJ2-7; D may match TRBD1 or TRBD2 (5 bases each). Trimming stripped 3 bases from V and 4 bases from J, with 20 bases between. Germline V gives CDR1 SGHRS, CDR2 YFSETQ. The CDR3 is made up of 16 amino acids. CDR3 sequence reads: CASSYRHGTTPYEQYF. Here the CDR3 DNA reads TGCGCCAGCAGCTACCGTCATGGGACCACGCCTTACGAGCAGTACTTC. Complete variable domain (other parts from reference TRBV5-1 and TRBJ2-7): KAGVTQTPRYLIKTRGQQVTLSCSPISGHRSVSWYQQTPGQGLQFLFEYFSETQRNKGNFPGRFSGRQFSNSRSEMNVSTLELGDSALYLCASSYRHGTTPYEQYFGPGTRLTVT.

This clonotype showed up many times. The chain has TRBV18 and TRBJ1-1; D call uncertain. The CDR3 loop spans 14 amino acids. The V and J ends lost 0 bases and 0 bases respectively, with 5 bases between them. CDR1 and CDR2 (germline): KGHSH, LQKENI. CDR3 DNA: TGTGCCAGCTCACCACCTCACCTGAACACTGAAGCTTTCTTT. Encoded protein: CASSPPHLNTEAFF. The complete variable domain, with remaining parts taken from reference TRBV18 and TRBJ1-1, reads NAGVMQNPRHLVRRRGQEARLRCSPMKGHSHVYWYRQLPEEGLKFMVYLQKENIIDESGMPKERFSAEFPKEGPSILRIQQVVRGDSAAYFCASSPPHLNTEAFFGQGTRLTVV.

This chain uses TRBV7-2 with TRBJ1-1, with TRBD1 identical over 8 bases. In germline, CDR1 is SGHTA, CDR2 FQGNSA. After removal of 5 bases from V and 4 bases from J, the junction contained 9 bases not matched to a gene. This CDR3 has 15 amino acids. The CDR3 nucleotides read TGTGCCAGCAGCCAATCTCTCGGACAGGGCACTGAAGCTTTCTTT. Protein: CASSQSLGQGTEAFF.

In its sample, this clonotype was seen a few times. This sequence joins TRBV18 and TRBJ1-4, with 10 bases fitting TRBD1. The CDR3 sequence is 15 residues long. The germline V gene encodes CDR1 KGHSH and CDR2 LQKENI. With V trimmed by 4 bases and J by 5 bases, 4 bases remained unmatched. The CDR3 DNA sequence: TGTGCCAGCTCACTCGGGACAGGGGAGAATGAAAAACTGTTTTTT. It is translated as CASSLGTGENEKLFF. Together with reference TRBV18 and TRBJ1-4, the CDR3 gives the full variable domain: NAGVMQNPRHLVRRRGQEARLRCSPMKGHSHVYWYRQLPEEGLKFMVYLQKENIIDESGMPKERFSAEFPKEGPSILRIQQVVRGDSAAYFCASSLGTGENEKLFFGSGTQLSVL.

In its sample, this clonotype was seen many times. The chain carries TRBV7-9 and TRBJ2-1, with no clear D. V was pared by 2 bases and J by 0 bases, with 8 bases between. Germline V gives CDR1 SEHNR, CDR2 FQNEAQ (reference sequence). CDR3 length equals 15 residues. The DNA of the CDR3 is TGTGCCAGCAGCTTATGGCCTAGCTCCTACAATGAGCAGTTCTTC. Translating gives CASSLWPSSYNEQFF. The full variable domain, rest sourced from reference TRBV7-9 and TRBJ2-1, is DTGVSQNPRHKITKRGQNVTFRCDPISEHNRLYWYRQTLGQGPEFLTYFQNEAQLEKSRLLSDRFSAERPKGSFSTLEIQRTEQGDSAMYLCASSLWPSSYNEQFFGPGTRLTVL.

A few counts support this clonotype. The V gene is TRBV6-1, the J gene TRBJ2-2; D gene uncertain. CDR3 length: 12 residues. Trimming removed 6 bases from V and 9 bases from J, with 11 bases in between. Germline CDR1 reads MNHNS; CDR2 reads SASEGT. The CDR3 nucleotides read TGTGCCAGCAGATACGGCGCCAGGGAGCTGTTTTTT. It is translated as CASRYGARELFF.

This clonotype has a count of ten or more. The genes are TRBV28 and TRBJ2-7; 7 bases agree with TRBD2. This CDR3 is built from 13 residues. Germline loops: CDR1 MDHEN, CDR2 SYDVKM. Unmatched junction bases numbered 6, after V lost 6 bases and J lost 4 bases. The CDR3 sequence: CASSPRTRYEQYF. The CDR3 DNA follows: TGTGCCAGCAGCCCAAGGACTAGATACGAGCAGTACTTC.

This clonotype was seen ten or more times. The DNA of the CDR3 is TGTGCCAGCAGTTTCCGGTGGGGTCGGGCAGATTACTCCTACAATGAGCAGTTCTTC. It encodes CASSFRWGRADYSYNEQFF. The chain joins TRBV6-1 to TRBJ2-1; D is uncertain. CDR3 length: 19 residues. Trimming shortened V by 5 bases and J by 0 bases, and 23 bases separated the two germline ends. Germline V gene lookup returns CDR1 MNHNS and CDR2 SASEGT.

This clonotype showed up many times. The J gene is TRBJ2-6, the V gene TRBV18; unclear D gene. The ends were cut back, 3 bases at V and 3 bases at J, with 12 bases in the middle. Germline V gene sequence: CDR1 KGHSH, CDR2 LQKENI. The CDR3 sequence is 16 residues long. The CDR3 coding sequence is TGTGCCAGCTCACCCAGGTTGGGGAATGGGGCCAACGTCCTGACTTTC. Amino acids: CASSPRLGNGANVLTF.

This chain uses TRBV3-1 with TRBJ2-2; no clear D gene. The CDR3 sequence is 15 residues long. In germline, CDR1 is LGHDT, CDR2 YNNKEL (reference sequence). The V end was cut by 0 bases, the J end by 6 bases, with 11 bases between. CDR3 DNA sequence: TGTGCCAGCAGCCAAGATTCGGATGAGGCCGGGGAGCTGTTTTTT. Translating gives CASSQDSDEAGELFF.

The chain employs TRBV28 and TRBJ2-2, with TRBD2 identical over 8 bases. The CDR3 covers 13 residues. J was trimmed by 9 bases and V by 7 bases; bases with no gene match: 7. Germline V CDR1 and CDR2: MDHEN, SYDVKM. The CDR3 coding sequence is TGTGCCAGCAAGGCCGGGAGGGCCTGGGAGCTGTTTTTT. Translation: CASKAGRAWELFF. Variable domain in full (rest from reference TRBV28 and TRBJ2-2): DVKVTQSSRYLVKRTGEKVFLECVQDMDHENMFWYRQDPGLGLRLIYFSYDVKMKEKGDIPEGYSVSREKKERFSLILESASTNQTSMYLCASKAGRAWELFFGEGSRLTVL.

Ten or more counts support this clonotype. The V and J genes are TRBV30 and TRBJ2-2; tentatively, D is TRBD1 (5 bases). Between the trimmed V and J ends, which lost 8 bases and 1 base, there was a span of 11 bases. From germline, CDR1 is GTSNPN and CDR2 SVGIG (reference sequence). The CDR3 is 13 residues long. CDR3 nucleotide sequence: TGTGCCCAACCGGACAAGAACACCGGGGAGCTGTTTTTT. Residues: CAQPDKNTGELFF.

In its sample, this clonotype was seen many times. The DNA of the CDR3 is TGTGCCAGCAGTTTACCTGGAAACACCATATATTTT. Translating it yields CASSLPGNTIYF. V and J are TRBV27 and TRBJ1-3; D remains ambiguous. The CDR3 extends over 12 amino acids. Trimming left V 2 bases short and J 2 bases short, with 1 base between. The germline gives CDR1 MNHEY, CDR2 SMNVEV (reference sequence).

Many counts were recorded for this clonotype. The chain carries TRBV6-2 or TRBV6-3 and TRBJ1-5, with D possibly being TRBD1 (5 bases). This CDR3 contains 14 residues. V lost 5 bases to trimming and J lost 3 bases, with 11 bases between them. The germline gives CDR1 MNHEY, CDR2 SVGEGT. The chain's CDR3 is CASSDPGNNQPQHF. CDR3 DNA: TGTGCCAGCAGTGACCCAGGGAACAATCAGCCCCAGCATTTT.

The sample holds many counts of this clonotype. The CDR3 nucleotides are TGTGCCAGCAGTCGGGACAGGGGTGATCAGCCCCAGCATTTT. Translation: CASSRDRGDQPQHF. The chain has TRBV2 and TRBJ1-5; TRBD1 aligns across 10 bases. The V and J ends lost 5 bases and 5 bases, in that order; junction bases with no gene match: 3. In germline, CDR1 is SNHLY, CDR2 FYNNEI. The CDR3 sequence is 14 residues long.

The sample holds many counts of this clonotype. V usage is TRBV12-3 or TRBV12-4 and J usage is TRBJ2-7, with D unclear. There are 14 residues in the CDR3. Trimming removed 7 bases from V and 6 bases from J, with 19 bases in between. The CDR3 DNA sequence: TGTGCCAGCACCCAAGGTGGCGGACCATGCGAGCAGTACTTC. It specifies CASTQGGGPCEQYF.

The chain couples TRBV18 to TRBJ2-7; 8 bases fit TRBD2. This CDR3 is built from 15 residues. Germline CDR1 reads KGHSH; CDR2 reads LQKENI. V trimming: 6 bases; J trimming: 4 bases; junction bases outside the gene matches: 11. CDR3 in DNA: TGTGCCAGCTCTCAAATATCCGGGAGGGTATACGAGCAGTACTTC. Encoded protein: CASSQISGRVYEQYF. The full variable domain, its missing parts supplied by reference TRBV18 and TRBJ2-7, is NAGVMQNPRHLVRRRGQEARLRCSPMKGHSHVYWYRQLPEEGLKFMVYLQKENIIDESGMPKERFSAEFPKEGPSILRIQQVVRGDSAAYFCASSQISGRVYEQYFGPGTRLTVT.

This chain connects TRBV2 to TRBJ2-1, with D possibly being TRBD1 (6 bases). The CDR3 has 13 amino acids. CDR1 and CDR2 (germline): SNHLY, FYNNEI. With 9 bases removed from V and 10 bases from J, the gap between germline ends came to 19 bases. The CDR3 DNA reads as TGTGCCAGTAGGACAGTCGGGACCAGGGAGCAGTTCTTC. Protein: CASRTVGTREQFF.

This clonotype showed up many times. V is TRBV20-1 and J is TRBJ2-3, with 10 bases that match TRBD2. The V and J ends lost 1 base and 4 bases, in that order; junction bases with no gene match: 2. This CDR3 has 14 residues. CDR1 and CDR2 (germline): DFQATT, SNEGSKA (reference sequence). CDR3 protein: CSARVLAGADTQYF. CDR3 nucleotide sequence: TGCAGTGCTAGAGTGCTAGCGGGAGCAGATACGCAGTATTTT.

This clonotype was observed a few times. The V call is TRBV19, the J call TRBJ2-2; 10 bases line up with TRBD1. The CDR3 is 20 amino acids. Germline CDR1 reads LNHDA; CDR2 reads SQIVND (reference sequence). Trimming at V came to 6 bases and at J to 2 bases, leaving 18 bases not matched to a gene. In nucleotides, the CDR3 is TGTGCCAGTAGGGAGAGGGACAGGGGATATTCGGGTGTAAACACCGGGGAGCTGTTTTTT. Amino acid sequence: CASRERDRGYSGVNTGELFF.

A note on this clonotype: It may be a read error: a sequence one base away is much more abundant. The rearrangement links TRBV7-6 to TRBJ2-7, with 12 bases fitting TRBD2. J was trimmed by 6 bases and V by 5 bases; bases with no gene match: 5. Per the germline V gene, CDR1 is SGHVS and CDR2 is FNYEAQ. The CDR3 extends over 14 amino acids. This chain's CDR3 is CASSLTSGRSEQYF. The CDR3 nucleotides read TGTGCCAGCAGCCTGACTAGCGGGAGAAGCGAGCAGTACTTC.